This T cell receptor beta chain was sequenced during a study of blood T cell repertoires in COVID-19. Across the study: The United States, Italy and Spain supplied acute and convalescent COVID-19 samples.

Trimming cost V 2 bases and J 1 base, with 15 bases left between them. The CDR3 loop spans 17 amino acids. Per the germline V gene, CDR1 is SGHAT and CDR2 is FQNNGV. Generated by immunoSEQ multiplex PCR, the TCRdb table keeps only in-frame clones and is missing some. The data contain around 69,000 clones, 85% to 90% of them seen just once; the ten biggest clones take up around 4.9%. Sequencing input: peripheral blood. The V gene is TRBV11-2, the J gene TRBJ1-5, with D possibly matching TRBD1 (5 bases). This clonotype was obtained from a woman in her forties or fifties with active COVID-19. CDR3 residues: CASSLYPRGDSNQPQHF. CDR3 in DNA: TGTGCCAGCAGCTTATATCCACGGGGGGACAGCAATCAGCCCCAGCATTTT.